The 10 T cell receptor beta chains below all came from one sample that was sequenced in a study of identical twins. TCRdb re-analysed the 5' RACE reads in MiXCR, keeping a single row per CDR3 protein. The repertoire has under 350,000 distinct CDR3 sequences, roughly 10% of them found once; the top ten carry approximately 6.5%. The same specimen was also included in a second study, on yellow fever vaccine responses in identical twins.

Sequenced: CD8+ T cells sorted from blood. Source of these receptors: a woman aged 18-29 years in good health.

The rearrangement joins TRBV4-3 to TRBJ2-7; 9 positions match TRBD2. Germline lookup yields CDR1 LGHNA and CDR2 YSLEER. With V trimmed by 4 bases and J by 5 bases, 6 bases remained unmatched. The CDR3 has 14 amino acids. The CDR3 region has the DNA TGCGCCAGCAGCCCCCGGACTAGCGACAACGAGCAGTACTTC. Protein product: CASSPRTSDNEQYF.

This clonotype was detected ten times or more. V usage is TRBV25-1 and J usage is TRBJ2-5; 8 bases align to TRBD2. V lost 7 bases and J lost 2; bases outside the gene matches: 12. Germline-derived CDR1 and CDR2 are MGHDK and SYGVNS. This CDR3 comprises 16 residues. CDR3 residues: CASTLGSSGEQETQYF. The DNA for the CDR3 is TGTGCCAGCACCCTAGGGAGTAGCGGGGAACAAGAGACCCAGTACTTC.

There are many counts of this clonotype. The CDR3 DNA reads as TGCAGCGTTGGAACAGGGTACGAGCAGTACTTC. This translates into CSVGTGYEQYF. The V and J genes are TRBV29-1 and TRBJ2-7; maybe TRBD1 (6 bases). The CDR3 has 11 residues. V was shortened by 4 bases and J by 4 bases, with 8 bases between the two germline ends. Germline V gene sequence: CDR1 SQVTM, CDR2 ANQGSEA.

This clonotype was seen a handful of times. This rearrangement joins TRBV29-1 to TRBJ2-7, with TRBD2 as a possible D gene (5 bases). Trimming pared 4 bases from V and 0 bases from J, leaving 10 bases between. Germline CDR1 SQVTM, CDR2 ANQGSEA. The CDR3 extends over 13 amino acids. CDR3 sequence reads: CSVGPAASYEQYF. The CDR3 nucleotides read TGCAGCGTTGGCCCAGCGGCCTCCTACGAGCAGTACTTC.

The V gene is TRBV7-6, the J gene TRBJ2-3, with D unclear. Between the trimmed V and J ends, which lost 4 bases and 1 base, there was a span of 21 bases. Germline V lookup: CDR1 SGHVS, CDR2 FNYEAQ. The length of the CDR3 is 18 residues. The CDR3 coding sequence is TGTGCCAGCAGCTCGAACTACGCAGGCACCTATCGCACAGATACGCAGTATTTT. Protein sequence: CASSSNYAGTYRTDTQYF.

This clonotype was seen at least ten times. This chain links TRBV24-1 with TRBJ2-1; TRBD2 aligns across 10 bases. J was trimmed by 1 base and V by 6 bases; bases with no gene match: 5. Per germline, CDR1 KGHDR and CDR2 SFDVKD. The CDR3 runs 16 residues. The CDR3: CATSSGGAGSYNEQFF. CDR3 DNA sequence: TGTGCCACCAGTAGCGGGGGGGCAGGGTCCTACAATGAGCAGTTCTTC.

This clonotype showed up just a few times. The chain joins TRBV12-3 or TRBV12-4 to TRBJ2-5; D is unclear. The germline V and J ends were trimmed by 2 bases and 2 bases, with 6 bases remaining between them. This CDR3 comprises 13 residues. DNA of the CDR3: TGTGCCAGCAGTTTAACGCTACAAGAGACCCAGTACTTC. It translates to CASSLTLQETQYF.

The chain has TRBV20-1 and TRBJ2-1, with D tentatively TRBD2 (6 bases). The CDR3 totals 14 residues. Trimming took off 8 bases at V and 6 bases at J, with 20 bases between the two ends. Germline V gene lookup returns CDR1 DFQATT and CDR2 SNEGSKA (reference sequence). CDR3 loop: CSPPRAGPLNEQFF. CDR3 DNA sequence: TGCAGTCCCCCTCGCGCGGGGCCGCTCAATGAGCAGTTCTTC.

This clonotype was found many times. The chain joins TRBV28 to TRBJ2-3; D not resolved. The ends were cut back, 2 bases at V and 2 bases at J, with 5 bases in the middle. CDR3 length: 13 amino acids. The germline gives CDR1 MDHEN, CDR2 SYDVKM. The CDR3 region is CASSLPNTDTQYF. CDR3 coding DNA: TGTGCCAGCAGTTTACCTAACACAGATACGCAGTATTTT. The full variable domain, in which reference TRBV28 and TRBJ2-3 provide the parts outside the CDR3, is DVKVTQSSRYLVKRTGEKVFLECVQDMDHENMFWYRQDPGLGLRLIYFSYDVKMKEKGDIPEGYSVSREKKERFSLILESASTNQTSMYLCASSLPNTDTQYFGPGTRLTVL.

Concerning this clonotype itself: Germline and junction disagree at one end, which may indicate a read error. The chain has TRBV20-1 and TRBJ1-2; D not certain. The germline V gene has CDR1 DFQATT and CDR2 SNEGSKA (reference sequence). CDR3 length: 17 residues. The CDR3 here is CCAPTSRAAGYMAGYTF. CDR3 bases: TGCTGTGCTCCAACATCTCGGGCAGCGGGTTATATGGCTGGCTACACCTTC.